This entry concerns a single T cell receptor (beta chain). Its antigen is unknown. The source of the sample is a study of cytomegalovirus exposure and HLA in healthy donors. Regarding the study as a whole: A later analysis found TCR association rates differed by HLA locus, highest for DRB1 and lowest for HLA-C. Reportedly, TCR beta sequences accurately predicted HLA-A and HLA-B alleles in most subjects. It was taken for granted in presence/absence analyses that sequencing depth across donors was roughly uniform.

V lost 1 base and J lost 3, with 12 bases in between. There are 15 residues in the CDR3. CDR1 and CDR2 (germline): KGHSH, LQKENI. The donors, nominally healthy at sampling, likely had unrecorded immune exposures. PCR employed 60 Vbeta and 13 Jbeta primers. Some clones are missing from TCRdb's copy, which holds only in-frame ones; the method was immunoSEQ multiplex PCR. The data hold some 120,000 clones, with 60% to 80% observed a single time. The sequenced sample was PBMCs. The receptor was derived from a woman aged 45 to 65 in good health and CMV-seronegative. The rearrangement uses TRBV18 and TRBJ2-5; D is possibly TRBD1 (5 bases). The CDR3 spells CASSPLWQGEETQYF. The CDR3 nucleotides are TGTGCCAGCTCACCACTCTGGCAGGGTGAAGAGACCCAGTACTTC.